Listed here are 8 T cell receptor beta chains from one sample, sequenced in a study of blood T cell repertoires in COVID-19 (dated by TCRdb to 2020 to 2021). Receptors were amplified or captured by the immunoSEQ multiplex PCR assay. As stored in TCRdb, this immuneACCESS dataset retains in-frame rearrangements with V and J assigned. A fraction of the clones does not appear; measured against another copy, unresolved V genes explain less than half of the discrepancy, and the remainder lacks a known reason. The sample table records 200,000 to 250,000 clones; 82% of these occur just once. The ten largest clones take up about 3.4% of the sample. Sequencing was carried out using PBMCs or T cells enriched from blood (not recorded which). These TCRs come from a woman aged 55-69 years who had recovered from COVID-19.

In this sample, this clone turned up a few times. The chain is built from TRBV30 and TRBJ2-7, with D possibly TRBD1 on 6 matching bases. The germline V gene has CDR1 GTSNPN and CDR2 SVGIG (reference sequence). The CDR3 sequence is 14 residues long. Trimming took off 5 bases at V and 2 bases at J, with 16 bases between the two ends. The CDR3 protein is CAWSGHRAAYEQYF. The CDR3 DNA is TGTGCCTGGTCGGGACACAGGGCAGCCTACGAGCAGTACTTC.

CDR3 nucleotides: TGTGCCAGTGGCAGGGGTAACAATTCACCCCTCCACTTT. Protein: CASGRGNNSPLHF. The rearrangement uses TRBV2 and TRBJ1-6, with D perhaps TRBD1 (6 bases). The CDR3 runs to 13 residues. V was pared by 9 bases and J by 7 bases, with 13 bases between. From germline, CDR1 is SNHLY and CDR2 FYNNEI.

The rearrangement links TRBV5-1 to TRBJ1-1; 8 positions agree with TRBD1. Trimming cost V 0 bases and J 0 bases; bases outside gene matches: 4. There are 16 residues in the CDR3. Germline assignment: CDR1 SGHRS and CDR2 YFSETQ. The CDR3 loop is CASSLAGQGVNTEAFF. The CDR3 DNA reads TGCGCCAGCAGCTTGGCTGGACAGGGTGTGAACACTGAAGCTTTCTTT.

V is TRBV25-1 and J is TRBJ1-4; no definite D call. Germline V lookup: CDR1 MGHDK, CDR2 SYGVNS. The CDR3 spans 13 residues. The V end was cut by 6 bases, the J end by 8 bases, with 13 bases between. CDR3 sequence: CASRETVSEKLFF. The CDR3 bases are TGTGCCAGCAGGGAGACGGTGTCAGAAAAACTGTTTTTT.

This chain uses TRBV4-2 with TRBJ2-5; 8 positions match TRBD2. Trimming cost V 1 base and J 5 bases; bases outside gene matches: 3. CDR1 and CDR2 from the germline V gene are LGHNA and YNFKEQ. This CDR3 is built from 14 residues. CDR3 region: CASSQGTSRETQYF. For the CDR3, the DNA is TGTGCCAGCAGCCAAGGGACTAGCAGGGAGACCCAGTACTTC.

V gene TRBV5-1 combines with J gene TRBJ2-2; D ambiguous. Trimming stripped 0 bases from V and 8 bases from J, with 8 bases between. The germline gives CDR1 SGHRS, CDR2 YFSETQ. CDR3 size: 13 residues. As DNA, the CDR3 is TGCGCCAGCAGCTTGGCCGGTCATGGGGAGCTGTTTTTT. This translates into CASSLAGHGELFF.

The chain has TRBV27 and TRBJ1-4, with 8 bases that match TRBD1. J gave up 8 bases and V 6 bases, and 17 bases lay outside the gene matches. The CDR3 sequence is 17 residues long. CDR1 and CDR2 (germline): MNHEY, SMNVEV (reference sequence). CDR3 sequence (DNA): TGTGCCAGCAGCCGACGATTCACGACAGGGGATGTGGAAAAACTGTTTTTT. Amino acids: CASSRRFTTGDVEKLFF.

V is TRBV27 and J is TRBJ1-1; D uncertain. CDR1 and CDR2 from the germline V gene are MNHEY and SMNVEV (reference sequence). The CDR3 sequence is 14 residues long. V lost 2 bases to trimming and J lost 1 base, with 8 bases between them. CDR3 in amino acids: CASSLTYQNTEAFF. Written as DNA, the CDR3 is TGTGCCAGCAGTTTAACTTATCAGAACACTGAAGCTTTCTTT.